These 30 T cell receptor beta chains originate from one sample sequenced in a study of cytomegalovirus exposure and HLA in healthy donors. Use of 60 Vbeta and 13 Jbeta primers characterized the PCR. Libraries were prepared by immunoSEQ multiplex PCR; TCRdb keeps only in-frame clonotypes and omits some of them. Of some 120,000 clones listed, around 70% are singletons. Specimen: PBMCs. These receptors came from a man between 25 and 39 years old in good health and CMV-seropositive.

On this clone itself: The germline gene is not matched at one end of the junction; a read error may be the cause. J is TRBJ2-7 and V is TRBV11-2; 10 nucleotides match TRBD1. CDR3 length equals 13 residues. Germline V gene data show CDR1 as SGHAT and CDR2 as FQNNGV. CDR3 protein: CASSPLTGGKRNF. CDR3 DNA sequence: TGTGCCAGCAGCCCCTTGACAGGGGGCAAGCGGAACTTC.

The rearrangement uses TRBV19 and TRBJ1-5; D is perhaps TRBD1 (6 bases). Trimming stripped 2 bases from V and 5 bases from J, with 10 bases between. The CDR3 sequence is 14 residues long. Germline assignment: CDR1 LNHDA and CDR2 SQIVND (reference sequence). CDR3 in amino acids: CASSIQGPHQPQHF. The CDR3 region has the DNA TGTGCCAGTAGTATACAGGGGCCCCATCAGCCCCAGCATTTT.

The chain carries TRBV6-4 and TRBJ2-3; maybe TRBD1 (6 bases). The V end was cut by 9 bases, the J end by 1 base, with 26 bases between. Germline values: CDR1 MRHNA, CDR2 SNTAGT. This CDR3 has 18 residues. The CDR3 reads CARGAAEIQRYGTDTQYF. Here the CDR3 DNA reads TGTGCCAGGGGGGCGGCGGAGATACAGAGGTATGGCACAGATACGCAGTATTTT.

The rearrangement joins TRBV29-1 to TRBJ1-1, with D tentatively TRBD1 (5 bases). In germline, CDR1 is SQVTM, CDR2 ANQGSEA. The length of the CDR3 is 11 residues. Trimming shortened V by 6 bases and J by 11 bases, and 16 bases separated the two germline ends. CDR3 residues: CSVGKGGAAFF. CDR3 bases: TGCAGCGTCGGCAAGGGAGGGGCGGCTTTCTTT.

In the case of this clone: One end of the junction is discordant with germline, which a read error may explain. The chain employs TRBV7-2 and TRBJ2-2; D gene uncertain. Germline V CDR1 and CDR2: SGHTA, FQGNSA. The CDR3 spans 13 residues. The CDR3 loop is CASSLALSQENLF. The CDR3 nucleotides read TGTGCCAGCAGCTTAGCGCTCTCCCAAGAAAATCTATTT.

V usage is TRBV14 and J usage is TRBJ2-3, with TRBD2 identical over 9 bases. Per the germline V gene, CDR1 is SGHDN and CDR2 is FVKESK. The CDR3 is 17 amino acids. With 0 bases clipped from V and 5 bases from J, the junction kept 9 bases outside the gene matches. The CDR3 DNA reads TGTGCCAGCAGCCAAGAGTGGTCTAGCGGGACGCTAGATACGCAGTATTTT. This codes for CASSQEWSSGTLDTQYF. The variable domain in full, with the rest retrieved from reference TRBV14 and TRBJ2-3, is EAGVTQFPSHSVIEKGQTVTLRCDPISGHDNLYWYRRVMGKEIKFLLHFVKESKQDESGMPNNRFLAERTGGTYSTLKVQPAELEDSGVYFCASSQEWSSGTLDTQYFGPGTRLTVL.

V usage is TRBV12-2 and J usage is TRBJ2-7; the table gives TRBD2 as D, unverified against the DNA. TRBV12-2 is described as a pseudogene. CDR3 size: 13 residues. The CDR3, as DNA: TGTGCTCCCTGTTCGGCGGGAGCGTACGAGCAGTACTTC. It specifies CAPCSAGAYEQYF.

The chain joins TRBV6-6 to TRBJ1-1; D might be TRBD1 (5 bases). The CDR3 runs 14 residues. Germline V CDR1 and CDR2: MNHNY, SVGAGI (reference sequence). The V gene lost 7 bases and the J gene lost 4 bases, with 16 bases spanning the gap. The CDR3, as DNA: TGTGCCAGCACTCTTACCCTCGGGGGCACTGAAGCTTTCTTT. This encodes CASTLTLGGTEAFF.

The chain carries TRBV10-3 and TRBJ1-5; D is uncertain. CDR3 size: 16 residues. Trimming stripped 0 bases from V and 0 bases from J, with 9 bases between. From germline, CDR1 is ENHRY and CDR2 SYGVKD. The CDR3, as DNA: TGTGCCATCAGTGAGTCAGGAGGAGATAGCAATCAGCCCCAGCATTTT. This codes for CAISESGGDSNQPQHF.

This chain connects TRBV7-2 to TRBJ2-1; 10 positions agree with TRBD2. V lost 0 bases and J lost 3; bases outside the gene matches: 5. Germline V gene data show CDR1 as SGHTA and CDR2 as FQGNSA. The CDR3 is 17 residues long. In nucleotides, the CDR3 is TGTGCCAGCAGCTTAGCGCCGTCTAGCGGGAGCTACAATGAGCAGTTCTTC. Amino acids: CASSLAPSSGSYNEQFF.

Written as DNA, the CDR3 is TGTGCCAGCAGCGCCCAGGGCCCCGTCTACAATGAGCAGTTCTTC. It specifies CASSAQGPVYNEQFF. The chain couples TRBV7-2 to TRBJ2-1, with D possibly being TRBD1 (5 bases). CDR1 and CDR2 (germline): SGHTA, FQGNSA. V was cut by 5 bases and J by 3 bases, with 14 bases left in between. The CDR3 loop spans 15 amino acids.

J is TRBJ2-5 and V is TRBV10-3; D remains ambiguous. Judging by the DNA end, TRBJ2-7 fits better; the J call may be wrong. In germline, CDR1 is ENHRY, CDR2 SYGVKD. CDR3 length: 14 residues. The DNA for the CDR3 is TGTGCCATCAGTATAGCAGACGGGTCCTACGAGCAGTACTTC. Residues: CAISIADGSYEQYF.

This chain connects TRBV27 to TRBJ2-5; D may be TRBD1 (5 bases). From germline, CDR1 is MNHEY and CDR2 SMNVEV (reference sequence). There are 15 residues in the CDR3. Between the trimmed V and J ends, which lost 5 bases and 2 bases, there was a span of 15 bases. The CDR3 DNA reads as TGTGCCAGCAGTCGCTGGGGCGGTAAACAAGAGACCCAGTACTTC. It yields the protein CASSRWGGKQETQYF.

This clone came up a few times. The chain links TRBV2 to TRBJ2-1, with TRBD2 identical over 13 bases. This CDR3 has 20 residues. Losses at the gene ends were 5 bases for V and 2 bases for J; bases not matched to a gene: 15. The germline CDR1 and CDR2 sequences are SNHLY and FYNNEI. CDR3: CASSWNPGLAGPYPYNEQFF. The CDR3 bases are TGTGCCAGCAGTTGGAACCCGGGACTAGCGGGACCATACCCCTACAATGAGCAGTTCTTC.

V and J are TRBV5-1 and TRBJ2-3; no firm D call. This CDR3 region has 12 residues. Germline CDR1 SGHRS, CDR2 YFSETQ. V lost 3 bases to trimming and J lost 1 base, with 3 bases between them. The CDR3 DNA reads as TGCGCCAGCAGCTCAGGCACAGATACGCAGTATTTT. This encodes CASSSGTDTQYF.

The sample holds one count of this clone. The chain employs TRBV11-2 and TRBJ2-7, with 9 bases fitting TRBD1. CDR3 length: 13 amino acids. Germline values: CDR1 SGHAT, CDR2 FQNNGV. The J segment lost 4 bases and the V segment lost 7 bases, leaving 5 bases of the junction unmatched. The CDR3 sequence: CASITGTGYEQYF. The CDR3 nucleotides are TGTGCCAGCATAACCGGGACAGGGTACGAGCAGTACTTC.

This clone appeared a single time. The chain combines TRBV6-5 with TRBJ2-5, with 7 bases fitting TRBD2. The ends lost 0 bases at V and 5 bases at J; junction bases unmatched: 9. The CDR3 sequence is 16 residues long. CDR1 is MNHEY and CDR2 is SVGAGI in the germline V gene. CDR3 nucleotides: TGTGCCAGCAGTTACTCCCTAAGCGGGATGACCGAGACCCAGTACTTC. It specifies CASSYSLSGMTETQYF.

The chain couples TRBV5-3 to TRBJ1-2; D remains unclear. TRBV5-3 is noted as an ORF with a role that remains uncertain. The V end was cut by 7 bases, the J end by 8 bases, with 12 bases between. CDR3 length equals 11 residues. The CDR3: CARGGAGGYTF. In nucleotides, the CDR3 is TGTGCCAGAGGAGGAGCAGGCGGCTACACCTTC.

The chain joins TRBV28 to TRBJ1-1, with no clear D. This CDR3 region has 11 residues. CDR1 MDHEN and CDR2 SYDVKM come from the germline V gene. Trimming cost V 5 bases and J 10 bases, with 11 bases left between them. The CDR3, as DNA: TGTGCCAGCAGTACTACAGAGGGAGCTTTCTTT. Its protein is CASSTTEGAFF.

CDR3 in amino acids: CASSVSGTSSETQYF. The CDR3, as DNA: TGTGCCAGCAGCGTTAGCGGGACTTCCTCCGAGACCCAGTACTTC. The chain joins TRBV9 to TRBJ2-5; 8 positions agree with TRBD2. The CDR3 is 15 residues long. Per germline, CDR1 SGDLS and CDR2 YYNGEE. With V trimmed by 2 bases and J by 5 bases, 8 bases remained unmatched.

This sequence joins TRBV21-1 and TRBJ2-7; TRBD2 reflects the table's D call only, with no check against the DNA. TRBV21-1 is described as a pseudogene. CDR3 size: 15 residues. CDR3 coding DNA: TGTGCCAGCAGCACGACTAGCGGGAGCCCCTACGAGCAGTACTTC. It specifies CASSTTSGSPYEQYF.

The chain couples TRBV5-4 to TRBJ2-7; possibly TRBD2 for D (6 bases). The germline V and J ends were trimmed by 1 base and 5 bases, with 16 bases remaining between them. The V gene's germline CDR1 is SGHNT and CDR2 YYREEE (reference sequence). This CDR3 is 15 amino acids long. The DNA of the CDR3 is TGTGCCAGCAGCTTGACCGGGACGGAGGGACACGAGCAGTACTTC. Translated: CASSLTGTEGHEQYF.

J is TRBJ2-7 and V is TRBV5-1, with 11 bases that match TRBD2. Germline-derived CDR1 and CDR2 are SGHRS and YFSETQ. The J segment lost 1 base and the V segment lost 0 bases, leaving 6 bases of the junction unmatched. This CDR3 region has 17 residues. The CDR3: CASSLAEASGGSYEQYF. For the CDR3, the DNA is TGCGCCAGCAGCTTGGCCGAGGCTAGCGGGGGGTCCTACGAGCAGTACTTC.

V gene TRBV6-5 combines with J gene TRBJ1-1; 9 bases match TRBD1. The CDR3 covers 13 residues. V dropped 4 bases and J dropped 5; count of bases not matched to a gene: 2. Germline lookup yields CDR1 MNHEY and CDR2 SVGAGI. Written as DNA, the CDR3 is TGTGCCAGCAGTTCCGGACAGGGGACTGAAGCTTTCTTT. This encodes CASSSGQGTEAFF.

V and J are TRBV9 and TRBJ2-1; no definite D call. CDR1 is SGDLS, CDR2 YYNGEE, per germline. CDR3 length: 14 amino acids. Trimming left V 5 bases short and J 3 bases short, with 12 bases between. The CDR3 protein is CASSARSVYNEQFF. CDR3 DNA: TGTGCCAGCAGTGCCCGGTCGGTCTACAATGAGCAGTTCTTC.

V and J are TRBV9 and TRBJ2-1; 8 positions match TRBD1. Germline V CDR1 and CDR2: SGDLS, YYNGEE. The CDR3 is 13 residues long. Trimming cost V 1 base and J 9 bases; bases outside gene matches: 3. CDR3 residues: CASSVLTGGEQFF. The CDR3 nucleotides are TGTGCCAGCAGCGTATTAACAGGGGGTGAGCAGTTCTTC.

This chain connects TRBV27 to TRBJ1-5; 8 nucleotides line up with TRBD1. With 2 bases clipped from V and 9 bases from J, the junction kept 3 bases outside the gene matches. The CDR3 spans 13 residues. Germline V gene data show CDR1 as MNHEY and CDR2 as SMNVEV (reference sequence). The CDR3 DNA reads TGTGCCAGCAGTTTAGACAGGGGACGGCCCCAGCATTTT. Amino acids: CASSLDRGRPQHF.

This rearrangement joins TRBV5-8 to TRBJ1-5, with D possibly TRBD1 on 5 matching bases. Germline V gene sequence: CDR1 SGHTS, CDR2 YDEGEE. The V and J ends lost 7 bases and 0 bases respectively, with 11 bases between them. The CDR3 extends over 14 amino acids. For the CDR3, the DNA is TGTGCCAGCGCGGGGGAGTATAGCAATCAGCCCCAGCATTTT. It is translated as CASAGEYSNQPQHF.

The chain carries TRBV13 and TRBJ1-1; D remains ambiguous. Per the germline V gene, CDR1 is PRHDT and CDR2 is FYEKMQ (reference sequence). Trimming pared 5 bases from V and 6 bases from J, leaving 13 bases between. The CDR3 spans 13 residues. For the CDR3, the DNA is TGTGCCAGCAGCCCGGAGAGCGCCGCTGAAGCTTTCTTT. It codes for CASSPESAAEAFF.

The J gene is TRBJ2-3, the V gene TRBV21-1; TRBD2 is taken as the D call from the table, unchecked against the DNA. TRBV21-1 counts as a pseudogene. The CDR3 has 14 residues. This CDR3 reads CASKKGGGADTQYF. Here the CDR3 DNA reads TGTGCCAGCAAGAAAGGGGGGGGTGCAGATACGCAGTATTTT.